What follows describes a single TCR beta chain. Its antigen is not known. Clones were sequenced by immunoSEQ multiplex PCR, and TCRdb holds only the in-frame ones, with some missing. This sample has about 88,000 clones, with about 95% found just once. Germline loops: CDR1 SNHLY, CDR2 FYNNEI. The CDR3 covers 13 residues. V dropped 6 bases and J dropped 5 bases, with 13 bases sitting between them. This sample was taken from a study of graft-versus-host responses after intestinal transplantation. The source of this sequence is a human donor who was the organ donor for an intestinal transplant. The sample consisted of unstimulated CD4+ T cells sorted from spleen or lymph node cells, taken before transplant. J is TRBJ1-1 and V is TRBV2; tentative D call: TRBD1 (5 bases). The CDR3 is CASSRAEGTEAFF. CDR3 nucleotides: TGTGCCAGCAGCAGGGCTGAGGGGACTGAAGCTTTCTTT.